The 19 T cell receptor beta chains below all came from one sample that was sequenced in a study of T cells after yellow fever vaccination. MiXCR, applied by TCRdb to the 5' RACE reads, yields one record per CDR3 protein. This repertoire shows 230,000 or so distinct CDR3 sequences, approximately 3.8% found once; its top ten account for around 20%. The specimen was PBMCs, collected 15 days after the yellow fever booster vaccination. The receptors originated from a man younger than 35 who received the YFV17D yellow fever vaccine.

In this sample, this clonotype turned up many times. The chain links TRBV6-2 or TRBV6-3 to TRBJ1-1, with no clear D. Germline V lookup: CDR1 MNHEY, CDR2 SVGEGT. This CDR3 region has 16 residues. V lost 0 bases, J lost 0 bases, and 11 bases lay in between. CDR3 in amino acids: CASSYSLGDVNTEAFF. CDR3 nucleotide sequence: TGTGCCAGCAGTTACTCTCTCGGGGATGTGAACACTGAAGCTTTCTTT.

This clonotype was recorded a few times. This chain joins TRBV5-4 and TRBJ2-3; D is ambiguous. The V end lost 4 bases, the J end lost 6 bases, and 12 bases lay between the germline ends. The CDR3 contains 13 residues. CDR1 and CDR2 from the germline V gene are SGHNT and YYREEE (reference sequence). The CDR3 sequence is CASSPEATDTQYF. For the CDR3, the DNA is TGTGCCAGCAGCCCAGAGGCAACGGATACGCAGTATTTT.

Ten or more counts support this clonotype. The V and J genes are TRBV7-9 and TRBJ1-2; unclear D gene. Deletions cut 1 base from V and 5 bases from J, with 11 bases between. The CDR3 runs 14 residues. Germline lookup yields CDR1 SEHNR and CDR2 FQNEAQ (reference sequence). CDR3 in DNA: TGTGCCAGCAGCTTAGACAGTTTGGGGTATGGCTACACCTTC. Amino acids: CASSLDSLGYGYTF.

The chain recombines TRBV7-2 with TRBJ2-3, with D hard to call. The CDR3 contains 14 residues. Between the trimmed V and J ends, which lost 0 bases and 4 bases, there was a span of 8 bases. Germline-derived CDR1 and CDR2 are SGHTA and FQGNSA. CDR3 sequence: CASSLAVAPDTQYF. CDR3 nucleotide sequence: TGTGCCAGCAGCTTAGCCGTAGCTCCAGATACGCAGTATTTT.

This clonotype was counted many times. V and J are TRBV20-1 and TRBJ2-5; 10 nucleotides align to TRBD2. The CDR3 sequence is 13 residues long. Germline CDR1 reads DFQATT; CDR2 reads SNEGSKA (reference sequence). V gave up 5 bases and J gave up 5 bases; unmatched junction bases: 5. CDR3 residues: CSALAGGWETQYF. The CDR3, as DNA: TGCAGTGCTTTAGCGGGGGGATGGGAGACCCAGTACTTC.

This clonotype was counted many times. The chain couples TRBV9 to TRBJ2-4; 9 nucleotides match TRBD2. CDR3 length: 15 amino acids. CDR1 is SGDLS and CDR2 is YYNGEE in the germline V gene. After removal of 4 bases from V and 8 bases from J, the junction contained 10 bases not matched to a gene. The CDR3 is CASSLLGGGADIQYF. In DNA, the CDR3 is TGTGCCAGCAGCCTACTCGGCGGGGGGGCAGACATTCAGTACTTC.

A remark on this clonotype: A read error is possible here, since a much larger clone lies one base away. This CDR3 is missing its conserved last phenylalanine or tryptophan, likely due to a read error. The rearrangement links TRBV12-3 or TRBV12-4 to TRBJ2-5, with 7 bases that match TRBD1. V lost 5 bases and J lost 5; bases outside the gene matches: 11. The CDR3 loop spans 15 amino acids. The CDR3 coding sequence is TGTGCCAGCAGTCACCCATGGACAGGAAAGGAGACCCAGTACTTA. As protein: CASSHPWTGKETQYL.

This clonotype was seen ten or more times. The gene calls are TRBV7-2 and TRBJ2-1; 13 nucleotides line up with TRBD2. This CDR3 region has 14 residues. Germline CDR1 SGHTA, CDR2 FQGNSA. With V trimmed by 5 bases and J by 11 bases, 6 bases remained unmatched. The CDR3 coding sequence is TGTGCCAGCAGCGCACCGGGACTAGCGGGGAAGCAGTTCTTC. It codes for CASSAPGLAGKQFF.

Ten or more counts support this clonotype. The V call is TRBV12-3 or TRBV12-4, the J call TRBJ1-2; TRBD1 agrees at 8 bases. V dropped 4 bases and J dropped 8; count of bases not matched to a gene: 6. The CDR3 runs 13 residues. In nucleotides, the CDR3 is TGTGCCAGCAGTTCCCATACAGGGGGAGGCTACACCTTC. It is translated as CASSSHTGGGYTF.

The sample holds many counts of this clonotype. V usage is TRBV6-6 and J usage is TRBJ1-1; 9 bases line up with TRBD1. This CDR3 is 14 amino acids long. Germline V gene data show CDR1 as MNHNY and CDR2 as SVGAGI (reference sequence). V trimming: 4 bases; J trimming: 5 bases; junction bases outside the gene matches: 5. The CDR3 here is CASSWATGGTEAFF. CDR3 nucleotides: TGTGCCAGCAGTTGGGCGACAGGGGGGACTGAAGCTTTCTTT.

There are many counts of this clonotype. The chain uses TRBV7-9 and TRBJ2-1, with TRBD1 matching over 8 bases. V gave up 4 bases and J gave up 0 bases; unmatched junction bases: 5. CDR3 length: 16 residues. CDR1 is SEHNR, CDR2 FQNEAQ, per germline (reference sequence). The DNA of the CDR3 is TGTGCCAGCAGCTGGACTCAGGGGGCCTCCTACAATGAGCAGTTCTTC. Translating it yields CASSWTQGASYNEQFF.

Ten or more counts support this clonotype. The CDR3 DNA reads as TGTGCCAGTAGTCTCCGCGGCCGGGTAGGGTATGGCTACACCTTC. Protein: CASSLRGRVGYGYTF. The V gene is TRBV19, the J gene TRBJ1-2; D remains ambiguous. V was shortened by 5 bases and J by 5 bases, with 18 bases between the two germline ends. Germline CDR1 and CDR2: LNHDA and SQIVND (reference sequence). The CDR3 has 15 amino acids.

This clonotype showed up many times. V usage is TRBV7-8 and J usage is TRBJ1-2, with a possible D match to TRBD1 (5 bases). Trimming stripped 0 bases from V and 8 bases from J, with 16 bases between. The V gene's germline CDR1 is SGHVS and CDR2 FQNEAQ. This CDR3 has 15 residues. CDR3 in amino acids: CASSLAAGPAGGYTF. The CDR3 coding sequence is TGTGCCAGCAGCTTAGCCGCGGGGCCGGCGGGGGGCTACACCTTC.

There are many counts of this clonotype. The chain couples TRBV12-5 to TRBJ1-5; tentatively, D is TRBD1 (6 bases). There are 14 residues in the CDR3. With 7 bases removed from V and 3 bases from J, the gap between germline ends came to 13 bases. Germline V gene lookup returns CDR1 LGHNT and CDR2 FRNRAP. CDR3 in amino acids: CASAGTGTNQPQHF. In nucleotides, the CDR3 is TGTGCTAGTGCCGGTACAGGGACCAATCAGCCCCAGCATTTT.

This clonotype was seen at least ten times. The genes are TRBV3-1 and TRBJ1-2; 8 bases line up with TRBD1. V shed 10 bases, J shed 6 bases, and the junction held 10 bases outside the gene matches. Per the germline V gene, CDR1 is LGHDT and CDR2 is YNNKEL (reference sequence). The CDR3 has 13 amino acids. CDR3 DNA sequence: TGTGCCACCTCCACAGGGGGTGACGATGGCTACACCTTC. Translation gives CATSTGGDDGYTF.

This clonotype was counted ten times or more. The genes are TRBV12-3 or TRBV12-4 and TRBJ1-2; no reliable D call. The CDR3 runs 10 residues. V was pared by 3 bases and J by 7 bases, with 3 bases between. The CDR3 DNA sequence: TGTGCCAGCAGTTTGGGTGGCTACACCTTC. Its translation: CASSLGGYTF.

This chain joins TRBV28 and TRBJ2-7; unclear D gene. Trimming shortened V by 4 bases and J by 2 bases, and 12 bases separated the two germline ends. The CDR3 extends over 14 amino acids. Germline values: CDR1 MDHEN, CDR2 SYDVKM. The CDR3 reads CASSSLGSTYEQYV. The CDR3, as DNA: TGTGCCAGCAGTTCTTTGGGCAGTACCTACGAGCAGTACGTC.

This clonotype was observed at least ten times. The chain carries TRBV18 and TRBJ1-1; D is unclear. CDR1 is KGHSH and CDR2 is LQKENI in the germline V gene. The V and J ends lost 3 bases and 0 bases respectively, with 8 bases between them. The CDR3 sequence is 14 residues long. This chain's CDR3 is CASSPGRLNTEAFF. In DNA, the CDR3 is TGTGCCAGCTCACCCGGAAGACTGAACACTGAAGCTTTCTTT.

CDR3 nucleotide sequence: TGTGCCAGCAGCAAAGGGGGGAACACCGGGGAGCTGTTTTTT. Protein sequence: CASSKGGNTGELFF. J is TRBJ2-2 and V is TRBV7-2; D possibly corresponds to TRBD1 (6 bases). V gave up 5 bases and J gave up 1 base, with 8 bases separating them. The CDR3 contains 14 residues. Germline-derived CDR1 and CDR2 are SGHTA and FQGNSA.